The table lists the clone carrying this TCR beta chain with many counts. A single record per CDR3 protein comes from TCRdb applying MiXCR to the 5' RACE reads. The sample has over 85,000 distinct CDR3 sequences; 7.5% to 10% are singletons. Trimming cost V 6 bases and J 2 bases, with 8 bases left between them. The CDR3 spans 11 residues. Germline V lookup: CDR1 DFQATT, CDR2 SNEGSKA (reference sequence). This sample is part of a study of T cells after yellow fever vaccination. V gene TRBV20-1 combines with J gene TRBJ2-7, with D uncertain. The source is a man between 18 and 29 years old who received the YFV17D yellow fever vaccine. This specimen was CD8+ T cells not binding an NS4B(214-222) dextramer, sorted from PBMCs, taken more than 14 days after the first yellow fever vaccination. CDR3 DNA: TGCAGTGCAGGTGACACCTACGAGCAGTACTTC. Translating it yields CSAGDTYEQYF.